Each of the 12 T cell receptor beta chains below was sequenced from the same sample in a study of blood T cell repertoires in COVID-19. Sequencing was performed with immunoSEQ multiplex PCR; in TCRdb, only in-frame clones are kept and a portion is missing. Of 200,000 or so clones in the sample, around nine tenths were seen once. The sample was peripheral blood. Every receptor here comes from a woman between 40 and 55 years old who had recovered from COVID-19.

V is TRBV5-5 and J is TRBJ1-4; a possible D gene is TRBD1 (5 bases). This CDR3 is 13 amino acids long. From germline, CDR1 is SGHKS and CDR2 YYEKEE (reference sequence). V shed 9 bases and J shed 4 bases, with 13 bases lying between them. The CDR3 loop is CATQAGVNEKLFF. The CDR3 DNA follows: TGTGCCACCCAAGCGGGGGTTAATGAAAAACTGTTTTTT.

CDR3 bases: TGTGCCAGCAGCCGGGGCGGGGGTTATGGCTACACCTTC. Translated: CASSRGGGYGYTF. The rearrangement joins TRBV6-5 to TRBJ1-2, with D possibly TRBD1 on 5 matching bases. The germline CDR1 and CDR2 sequences are MNHEY and SVGAGI. The CDR3 extends over 13 amino acids. The ends were cut back, 6 bases at V and 5 bases at J, with 13 bases in the middle.

The CDR3 sequence is CASSWTGGGSNEQFF. For the CDR3, the DNA is TGTGCCAGCAGCTGGACAGGGGGCGGGAGCAATGAGCAGTTCTTC. The genes are TRBV5-6 and TRBJ2-1, with 11 bases fitting TRBD1. V lost 3 bases, J lost 6 bases, and 5 bases stayed unmatched. The CDR3 has 15 amino acids. The germline CDR1 and CDR2 sequences are SGHDT and YYEEEE.

As regards this clone: At one of its ends the junction is not consistent with the germline gene, which may arise from a read error. This sequence joins TRBV7-9 and TRBJ2-1, with a tentative D call TRBD2 (6 bases). Looked up from germline, CDR1 is SEHNR and CDR2 is FQNEAQ (reference sequence). The CDR3 covers 14 residues. CDR3 protein: CASSARDSDNEQFF. DNA for the CDR3: TGTGCCAGCAGCGCCCGGGACTCCGACAATGAGCAGTTCTTC. Using reference TRBV7-9 and TRBJ2-1 for the parts outside the CDR3, the full variable domain is DTGVSQNPRHKITKRGQNVTFRCDPISEHNRLYWYRQTLGQGPEFLTYFQNEAQLEKSRLLSDRFSAERPKGSFSTLEIQRTEQGDSAMYLCASSARDSDNEQFFGPGTRLTVL.

This clone was observed a single time. The V gene is TRBV10-3, the J gene TRBJ2-1; 7 positions match TRBD1. With V trimmed by 4 bases and J by 5 bases, 5 bases remained unmatched. Germline CDR1 reads ENHRY; CDR2 reads SYGVKD. This CDR3 region has 14 residues. CDR3 in amino acids: CAISGTGTDNEQFF. The CDR3, as DNA: TGTGCCATCAGTGGGACGGGGACAGACAATGAGCAGTTCTTC.

The chain combines TRBV11-2 with TRBJ2-3, with TRBD2 matching over 11 bases. The CDR3 runs to 16 residues. From germline, CDR1 is SGHAT and CDR2 FQNNGV. V lost 5 bases and J lost 1; bases outside the gene matches: 5. The CDR3, as DNA: TGTGCCAGCAGCAAACTTAGCGGGAGGGGCACAGATACGCAGTATTTT. Amino acid sequence: CASSKLSGRGTDTQYF.

This clone was picked up a small number of times. This sequence joins TRBV24-1 and TRBJ2-2; 7 nucleotides align to TRBD1. This CDR3 is built from 17 residues. Germline loops: CDR1 KGHDR, CDR2 SFDVKD. V shed 4 bases and J 4 bases; nucleotides not matched to a gene: 11. CDR3 nucleotide sequence: TGTGCCACCAGTGACCTAGGGACAGTAGGCGCCACCGGGGAGCTGTTTTTT. It encodes CATSDLGTVGATGELFF.

The chain is built from TRBV18 and TRBJ1-5; D may be TRBD1 (5 bases). The V gene lost 8 bases and the J gene lost 0 bases, with 8 bases spanning the gap. Germline V gene sequence: CDR1 KGHSH, CDR2 LQKENI. There are 13 residues in the CDR3. The CDR3, as DNA: TGTGCCAGCCAGGACATTAGCAATCAGCCCCAGCATTTT. Its translation is CASQDISNQPQHF. Drawing the rest from reference TRBV18 and TRBJ1-5, the complete variable domain is NAGVMQNPRHLVRRRGQEARLRCSPMKGHSHVYWYRQLPEEGLKFMVYLQKENIIDESGMPKERFSAEFPKEGPSILRIQQVVRGDSAAYFCASQDISNQPQHFGDGTRLSIL.

The chain employs TRBV24-1 and TRBJ2-5; 9 bases fit TRBD2. V lost 5 bases to trimming and J lost 2 bases; unmatched junction nucleotides: 5. The CDR3 consists of 15 residues. The germline CDR1 and CDR2 sequences are KGHDR and SFDVKD. The CDR3 DNA reads as TGTGCCACCAGTGTTGGGGGACTAGCACAAGAGACCCAGTACTTC. It specifies CATSVGGLAQETQYF.

The rearrangement links TRBV10-3 to TRBJ2-7; 9 bases are a match to TRBD2. Germline V CDR1 and CDR2: ENHRY, SYGVKD. The ends lost 2 bases at V and 1 base at J; junction bases unmatched: 0. CDR3 size: 14 residues. The CDR3 coding sequence is TGTGCCATCAGTGAGAGCGGGAGGTCCTACGAGCAGTACTTC. This gives the protein CAISESGRSYEQYF.

This chain connects TRBV5-6 to TRBJ2-1, with D perhaps matching TRBD2 (6 bases). Germline CDR1 and CDR2: SGHDT and YYEEEE. CDR3 length equals 16 residues. V was pared by 4 bases and J by 4 bases, with 18 bases between. The CDR3 spells CASSVPGAGGYNEQFF. The DNA for the CDR3 is TGTGCCAGCAGCGTCCCGGGAGCCGGAGGGTACAATGAGCAGTTCTTC.

This clone has more than one count but fewer than ten. The J gene is TRBJ1-2, the V gene TRBV7-9; D may be TRBD1 (6 bases). The V and J ends lost 4 bases and 7 bases respectively, with 22 bases between them. The CDR3 length is 16 residues. Looked up from germline, CDR1 is SEHNR and CDR2 is FQNEAQ (reference sequence). The CDR3 spells CASSSALSAGEGGYTF. The CDR3 nucleotides read TGTGCCAGCAGCTCCGCCTTGAGTGCAGGGGAGGGTGGCTACACCTTC.